These 3 T cell receptor beta chains were all obtained from the same sample, sequenced in a study of T cells in Graves' hyperthyroidism and ophthalmopathy. There were TCR beta CDR3 regions amplified from RNA transcripts. Initially, a first-round RT-PCR of the TCR CDR3 employed the HTBI primer set. TCRdb fed the multiplex PCR reads into MiXCR, producing one record per CDR3 protein. The repertoire holds around 300,000 distinct CDR3 sequences, with about 19% as singletons. Sequencing was carried out using blood. Receptors originate from a man aged 50 or older with Graves' ophthalmopathy.

This clonotype was observed many times. The chain links TRBV28 to TRBJ2-7, with 7 bases identical to TRBD1. This CDR3 comprises 13 residues. Trimming cost V 10 bases and J 2 bases; bases outside gene matches: 8. CDR1 MDHEN and CDR2 SYDVKM come from the germline V gene. In nucleotides, the CDR3 is TGTGCCACCATGCCGACAGGGCCCTACGAGCAGTACTTC. Amino acid sequence: CATMPTGPYEQYF.

V gene TRBV6-1 combines with J gene TRBJ2-1; 7 positions match TRBD1. The V gene end was trimmed by 7 bases and the J gene end by 1 base; junction bases not matched to a gene: 7. This CDR3 comprises 15 residues. Germline CDR1 reads MNHNS; CDR2 reads SASEGT. This chain's CDR3 is CASTPVTGSYNEQFF. DNA for the CDR3: TGTGCCAGCACCCCGGTGACAGGGTCCTACAATGAGCAGTTCTTC.

This clonotype was seen more than once but under ten times. This chain connects TRBV29-1 to TRBJ1-4, with D hard to call. Germline lookup yields CDR1 SQVTM and CDR2 ANQGSEA. The V gene lost 8 bases and the J gene lost 7 bases, with 14 bases spanning the gap. This CDR3 has 12 amino acids. The CDR3 sequence is CSPTFGSEKLFF. The CDR3, as DNA: TGCAGCCCCACCTTTGGGAGTGAAAAACTGTTTTTT.